This TCR beta chain was observed in a study of blood T cell repertoires in COVID-19. About the study: Whether acute or convalescent, the COVID-19 samples came from the United States, Italy and Spain. T cells, B-cell-depleted T cells, or PBMCs provided the cDNA or gDNA that served as material.

In the original processing: Amplification of reference gene primers provided the estimated nucleated cell counts. Generated by immunoSEQ multiplex PCR, the TCRdb table keeps only in-frame clones and is missing some. The V and J calls and the clone size are those of that table, but D and trimming were determined from the DNA. The sample includes 100,000 to 150,000 clones, 90% of them seen just once. Sequences were obtained from peripheral blood. This clonotype was obtained from a man aged 50-59 years with active COVID-19.

The CDR3 here is CASSPRPPRDRAENTEAFF. The CDR3 region has the DNA TGTGCCAGTAGTCCCCGCCCGCCTCGAGACAGGGCAGAGAACACTGAAGCTTTCTTT. The rearrangement joins TRBV19 to TRBJ1-1; 7 bases are shared with TRBD1. The CDR3 is 19 amino acids. J was trimmed by 1 base and V by 5 bases; bases with no gene match: 19. CDR1 LNHDA and CDR2 SQIVND come from the germline V gene (reference sequence).